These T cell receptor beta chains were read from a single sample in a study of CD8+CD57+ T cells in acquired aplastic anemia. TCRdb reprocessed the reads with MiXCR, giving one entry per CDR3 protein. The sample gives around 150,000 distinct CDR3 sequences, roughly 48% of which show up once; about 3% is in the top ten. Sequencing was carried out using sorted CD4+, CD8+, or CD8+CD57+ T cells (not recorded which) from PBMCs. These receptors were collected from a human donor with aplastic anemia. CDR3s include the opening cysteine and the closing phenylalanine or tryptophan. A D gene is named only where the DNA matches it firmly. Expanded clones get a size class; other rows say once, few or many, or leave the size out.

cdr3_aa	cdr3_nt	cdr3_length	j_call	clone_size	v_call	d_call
CASRTSGANVLTF	TGTGCCAGCAGGACTTCTGGGGCCAACGTCCTGACTTTC	13	TRBJ2-6	many	TRBV11-1	NA
CASSEGLLVYEQYF	TGTGCCAGCAGTGAAGGGCTGCTGGTCTACGAGCAGTACTTC	14	TRBJ2-7	NA	TRBV2	NA
CATTSGGARDQYF	TGTGCCACAACTAGCGGGGGGGCACGGGACCAGTACTTC	13	TRBJ2-5	NA	TRBV7-9	TRBD2
CASSPIFGGGYYEQYF	TGCGCCAGCAGCCCCATTTTTGGAGGGGGCTATTACGAGCAGTACTTC	16	TRBJ2-7	NA	TRBV5-1	NA
CASSTAGTATYEQYF	TGCGCCAGCAGCACCGCCGGGACAGCAACATACGAGCAGTACTTC	15	TRBJ2-7	many	TRBV5-1	TRBD1
CASSISDGRNTEAFF	TGTGCCAGCAGCATCTCGGACGGAAGGAACACTGAAGCTTTCTTT	15	TRBJ1-1	many	TRBV7-9	NA
CASSHWALHF	TGTGCCAGCAGCCACTGGGCCCTCCACTTT	10	TRBJ1-6	NA	TRBV9	NA
CAISRTTDTQYF	TGTGCCATCAGTCGCACCACAGATACGCAGTATTTT	12	TRBJ2-3	NA	TRBV10-3	NA
CASSRGQGASRF	TGCGCCAGCAGCCGTGGACAGGGGGCGAGTCGGTTT	12	TRBJ1-1	NA	TRBV5-1	TRBD1
CASSPLTEAFF	TGTGCCAGCAGCCCGCTCACTGAAGCTTTCTTT	11	TRBJ1-1	NA	TRBV7-9	NA
CASSLDGDNEQFF	TGTGCCAGCAGCTTAGATGGGGACAATGAGCAGTTCTTC	13	TRBJ2-1	NA	TRBV7-2	NA
CATSTGRYEQYF	TGTGCCACCAGCACAGGAAGGTACGAGCAGTACTTC	12	TRBJ2-7	NA	TRBV15	NA
CASSSSGGTETQYF	TGTGCCAGCAGCTCTAGCGGGGGGACGGAGACCCAGTACTTC	14	TRBJ2-5	NA	TRBV7-3	TRBD2
CASSVGVGASYEQYF	TGTGCCAGCAGCGTCGGCGTAGGGGCTTCCTACGAGCAGTACTTC	15	TRBJ2-7	NA	TRBV14	NA
CSALTSGKETQYF	TGCAGTGCTTTGACTAGCGGGAAGGAGACCCAGTACTTC	13	TRBJ2-5	NA	TRBV20-1	TRBD2